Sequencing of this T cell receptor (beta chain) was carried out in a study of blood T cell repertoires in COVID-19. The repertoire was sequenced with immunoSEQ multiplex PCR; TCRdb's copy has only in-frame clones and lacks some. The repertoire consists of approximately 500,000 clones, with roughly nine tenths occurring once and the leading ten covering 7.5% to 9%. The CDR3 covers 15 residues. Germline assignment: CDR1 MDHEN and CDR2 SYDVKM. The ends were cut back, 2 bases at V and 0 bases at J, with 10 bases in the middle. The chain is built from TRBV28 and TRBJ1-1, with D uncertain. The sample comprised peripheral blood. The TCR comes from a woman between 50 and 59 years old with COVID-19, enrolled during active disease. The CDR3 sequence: CASSLSGGMNTEAFF. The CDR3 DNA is TGTGCCAGCAGTTTAAGCGGCGGGATGAACACTGAAGCTTTCTTT.